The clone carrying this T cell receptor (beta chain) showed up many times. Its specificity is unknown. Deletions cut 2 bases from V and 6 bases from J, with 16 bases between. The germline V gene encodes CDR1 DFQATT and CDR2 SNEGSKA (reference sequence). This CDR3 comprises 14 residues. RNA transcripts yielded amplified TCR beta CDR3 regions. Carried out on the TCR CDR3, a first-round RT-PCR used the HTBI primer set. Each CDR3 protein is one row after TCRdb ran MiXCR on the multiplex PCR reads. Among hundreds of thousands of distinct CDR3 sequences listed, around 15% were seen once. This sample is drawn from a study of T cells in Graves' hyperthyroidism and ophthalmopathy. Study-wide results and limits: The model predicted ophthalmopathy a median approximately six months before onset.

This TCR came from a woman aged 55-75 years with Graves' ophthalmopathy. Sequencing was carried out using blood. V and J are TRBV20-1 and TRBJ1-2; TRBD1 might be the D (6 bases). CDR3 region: CSARIPSGADGYTF. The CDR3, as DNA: TGCAGTGCTAGAATTCCTTCGGGGGCCGATGGCTACACCTTC.